This T cell receptor beta chain was sequenced in a study of T cells after yellow fever vaccination. General study findings and limits: In post-booster samples, most primary-vaccination clones reappeared (about 95% CD4, nearly 90% CD8).

CDR3 length equals 15 residues. The germline CDR1 and CDR2 sequences are SGHVS and FQNEAQ. J was trimmed by 6 bases and V by 5 bases; bases with no gene match: 6. This clonotype was seen ten or more times. Its antigen remains unidentified. TCRdb re-derived calls from the 5' RACE reads in MiXCR, one entry per CDR3 protein. The table has about 510,000 distinct CDR3 sequences, about a fifth seen once. The origin of this receptor is a man aged 18 to 30 who received the YFV17D yellow fever vaccine. The V and J genes are TRBV7-8 and TRBJ2-2, with 10 bases matching TRBD1. The sample in question was PBMCs, obtained roughly 23 days after the first yellow fever vaccination. CDR3 region: CASSLRTGGSGELFF. The DNA of the CDR3 is TGTGCCAGCAGCCTACGGACAGGGGGGTCCGGGGAGCTGTTTTTT.